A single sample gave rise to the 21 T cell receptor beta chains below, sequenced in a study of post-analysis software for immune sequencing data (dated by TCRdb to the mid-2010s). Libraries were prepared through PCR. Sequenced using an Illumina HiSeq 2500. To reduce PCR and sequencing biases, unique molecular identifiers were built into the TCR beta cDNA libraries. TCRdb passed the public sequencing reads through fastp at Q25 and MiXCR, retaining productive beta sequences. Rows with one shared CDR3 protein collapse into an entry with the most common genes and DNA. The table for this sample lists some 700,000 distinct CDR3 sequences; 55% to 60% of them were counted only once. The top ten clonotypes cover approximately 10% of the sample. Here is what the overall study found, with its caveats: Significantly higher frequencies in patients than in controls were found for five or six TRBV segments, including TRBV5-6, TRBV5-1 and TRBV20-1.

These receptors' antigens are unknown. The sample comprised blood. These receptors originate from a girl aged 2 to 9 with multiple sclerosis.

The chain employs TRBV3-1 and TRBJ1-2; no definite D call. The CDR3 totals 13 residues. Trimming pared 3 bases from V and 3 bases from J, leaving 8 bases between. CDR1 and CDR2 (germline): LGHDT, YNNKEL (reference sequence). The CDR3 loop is CASSHETYYGYTF. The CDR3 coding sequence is TGTGCCAGCAGCCATGAGACGTACTATGGCTACACCTTC.

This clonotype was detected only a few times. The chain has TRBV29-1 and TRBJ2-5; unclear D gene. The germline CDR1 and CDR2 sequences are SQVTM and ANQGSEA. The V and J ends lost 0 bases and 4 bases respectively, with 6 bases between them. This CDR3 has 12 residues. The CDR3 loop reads CSVEEGRETQYF. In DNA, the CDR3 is TGCAGCGTTGAAGAAGGACGAGAGACCCAGTACTTC.

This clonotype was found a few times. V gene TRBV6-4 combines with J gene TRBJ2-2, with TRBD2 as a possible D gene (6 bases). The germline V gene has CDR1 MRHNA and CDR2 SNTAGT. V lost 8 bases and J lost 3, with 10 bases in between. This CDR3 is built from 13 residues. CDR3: CASSASDTGELFF. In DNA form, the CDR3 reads TGTGCCAGCTCCGCTAGCGACACCGGGGAGCTGTTTTTT.

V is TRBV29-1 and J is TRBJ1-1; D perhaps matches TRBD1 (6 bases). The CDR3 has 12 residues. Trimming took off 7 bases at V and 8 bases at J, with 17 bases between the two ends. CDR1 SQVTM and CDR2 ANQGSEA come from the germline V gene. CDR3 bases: TGCAGCGCCCGAAATCTAGGACAGGAAGCTTTCTTT. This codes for CSARNLGQEAFF.

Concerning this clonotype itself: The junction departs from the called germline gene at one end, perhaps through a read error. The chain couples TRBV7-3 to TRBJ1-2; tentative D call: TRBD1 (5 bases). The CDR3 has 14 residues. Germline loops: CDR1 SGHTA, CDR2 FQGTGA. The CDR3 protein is CASGLNRGRSGYTF. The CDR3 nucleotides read TGTGCCAGCGGCTTAAATCGGGGCAGGAGTGGCTACACCTTC.

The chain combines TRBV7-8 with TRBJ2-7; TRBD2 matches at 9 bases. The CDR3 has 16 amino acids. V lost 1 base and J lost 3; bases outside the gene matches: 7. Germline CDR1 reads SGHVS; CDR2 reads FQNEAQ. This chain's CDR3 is CASSLVLAGPDYEQYF. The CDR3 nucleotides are TGTGCCAGCAGCTTAGTGCTAGCGGGACCTGACTACGAGCAGTACTTC.

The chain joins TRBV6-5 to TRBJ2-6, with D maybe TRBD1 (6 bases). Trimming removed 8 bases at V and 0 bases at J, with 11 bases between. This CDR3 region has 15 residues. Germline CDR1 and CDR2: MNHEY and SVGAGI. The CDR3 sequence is CASGQLSSGANVLTF. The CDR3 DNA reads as TGTGCCAGCGGACAGCTGAGCTCTGGGGCCAACGTCCTGACTTTC.

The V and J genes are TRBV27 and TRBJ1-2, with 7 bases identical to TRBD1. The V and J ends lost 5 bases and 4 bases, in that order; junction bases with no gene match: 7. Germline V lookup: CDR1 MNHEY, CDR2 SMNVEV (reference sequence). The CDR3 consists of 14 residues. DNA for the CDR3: TGTGCCAGCAGTACCCAGACAGGGAGCTATGGCTACACCTTC. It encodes CASSTQTGSYGYTF.

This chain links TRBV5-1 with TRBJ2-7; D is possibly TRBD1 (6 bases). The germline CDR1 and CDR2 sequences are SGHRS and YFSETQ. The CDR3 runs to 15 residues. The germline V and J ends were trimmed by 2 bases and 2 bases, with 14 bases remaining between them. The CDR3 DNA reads TGCGCCAGCAGCTTACAACAGGGTCTAACCTACGAGCAGTACTTC. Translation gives CASSLQQGLTYEQYF.

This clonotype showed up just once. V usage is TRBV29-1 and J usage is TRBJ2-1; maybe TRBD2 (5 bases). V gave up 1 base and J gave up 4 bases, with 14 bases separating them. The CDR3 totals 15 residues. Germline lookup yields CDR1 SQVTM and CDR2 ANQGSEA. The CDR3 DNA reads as TGCAGCGTTGAAGCGGGCAGCGGTTCGTACAATGAGCAGTTCTTC. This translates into CSVEAGSGSYNEQFF.

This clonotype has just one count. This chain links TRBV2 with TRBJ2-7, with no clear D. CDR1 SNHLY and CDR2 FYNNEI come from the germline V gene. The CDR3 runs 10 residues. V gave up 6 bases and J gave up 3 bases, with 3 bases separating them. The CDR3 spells CASRLYEQYF. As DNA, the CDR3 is TGTGCCAGCAGACTCTACGAGCAGTACTTC.

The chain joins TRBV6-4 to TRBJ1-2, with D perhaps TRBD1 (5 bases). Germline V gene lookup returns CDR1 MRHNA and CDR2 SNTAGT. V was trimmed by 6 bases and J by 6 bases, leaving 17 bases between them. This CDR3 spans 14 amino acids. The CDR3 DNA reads TGTGCCAGCAGGAGGGACTCAACGGGTGATGGCTACACCTTC. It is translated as CASRRDSTGDGYTF.

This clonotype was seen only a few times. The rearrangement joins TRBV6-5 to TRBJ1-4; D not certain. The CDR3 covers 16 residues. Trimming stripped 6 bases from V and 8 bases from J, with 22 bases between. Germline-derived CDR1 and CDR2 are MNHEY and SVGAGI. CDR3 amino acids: CASRAKTPFSAEKLFF. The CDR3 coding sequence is TGTGCCAGCAGGGCCAAGACCCCCTTCTCAGCGGAAAAACTGTTTTTT.

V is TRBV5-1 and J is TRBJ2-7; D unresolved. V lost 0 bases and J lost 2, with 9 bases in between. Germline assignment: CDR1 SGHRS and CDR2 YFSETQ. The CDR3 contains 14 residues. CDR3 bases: TGCGCCAGCAGCTTGGAGGCAGAAACCTACGAGCAGTACTTC. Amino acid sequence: CASSLEAETYEQYF.

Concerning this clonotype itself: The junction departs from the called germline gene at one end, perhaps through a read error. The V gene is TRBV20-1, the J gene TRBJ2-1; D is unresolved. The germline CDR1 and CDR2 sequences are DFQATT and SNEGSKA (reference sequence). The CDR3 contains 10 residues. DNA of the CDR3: TGCGGTGCTAGAGACAATGAGCAGTTCTTC. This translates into CGARDNEQFF.

The CDR3 region is CSVRGDLGEQFF. Here the CDR3 DNA reads TGCAGCGTTAGGGGGGACCTTGGTGAGCAGTTCTTC. The chain combines TRBV29-1 with TRBJ2-1; D is perhaps TRBD1 or TRBD2 (6 bases each). CDR1 and CDR2 (germline): SQVTM, ANQGSEA. This CDR3 is built from 12 residues. V was cut by 5 bases and J by 9 bases, with 14 bases left in between.

In nucleotides, the CDR3 is TGCGCCAGCCGGGCCCTAAACACCGGGGAGCTGTTTTTT. Its translation is CASRALNTGELFF. The rearrangement links TRBV5-1 to TRBJ2-2, with D hard to call. CDR3 size: 13 residues. Trimming left V 7 bases short and J 2 bases short, with 9 bases between. The germline V gene encodes CDR1 SGHRS and CDR2 YFSETQ.

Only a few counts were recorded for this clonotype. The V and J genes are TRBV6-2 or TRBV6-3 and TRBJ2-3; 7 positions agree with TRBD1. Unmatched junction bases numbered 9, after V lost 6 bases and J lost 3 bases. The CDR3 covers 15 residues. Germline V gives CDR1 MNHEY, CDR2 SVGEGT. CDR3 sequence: CASSAGGSGTDTQYF. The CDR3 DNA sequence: TGTGCCAGCAGCGCAGGGGGTAGTGGGACAGATACGCAGTATTTT.

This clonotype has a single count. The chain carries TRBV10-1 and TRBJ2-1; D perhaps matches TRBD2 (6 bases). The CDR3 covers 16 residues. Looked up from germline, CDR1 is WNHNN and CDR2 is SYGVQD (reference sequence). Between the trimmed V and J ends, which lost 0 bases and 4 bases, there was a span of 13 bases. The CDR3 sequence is CASSESGGALYNEQFF. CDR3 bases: TGCGCCAGCAGTGAGTCGGGGGGTGCCCTATACAATGAGCAGTTCTTC.

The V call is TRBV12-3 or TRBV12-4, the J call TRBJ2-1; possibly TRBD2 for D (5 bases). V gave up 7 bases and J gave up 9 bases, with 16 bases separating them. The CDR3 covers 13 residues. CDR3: CASNPSSEGEQFF. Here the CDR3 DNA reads TGTGCCAGCAACCCCTCTAGTGAGGGTGAGCAGTTCTTC.

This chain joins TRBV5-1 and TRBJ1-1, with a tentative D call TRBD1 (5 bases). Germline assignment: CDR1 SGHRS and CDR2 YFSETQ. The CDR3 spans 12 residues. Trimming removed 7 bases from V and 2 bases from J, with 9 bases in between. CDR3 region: CASSRTNTEAFF. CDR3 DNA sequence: TGCGCCAGCTCCCGGACAAACACTGAAGCTTTCTTT.